The entry that follows covers one T cell receptor beta chain sequence. Some clones are missing from TCRdb's copy, which holds only in-frame ones; the method was immunoSEQ multiplex PCR. Of some 80,000 clones in the sample, around 88% were seen once. The data are from a study of T cell responses to AZD1222 COVID-19 vaccine. Germline lookup yields CDR1 SEHNR and CDR2 FQNEAQ (reference sequence). Germline trimming cut 2 bases from V and 1 base from J; bases unmatched to any gene: 3. CDR3 length equals 16 residues. The specimen comprised peripheral blood, sampled 28 days after the second dose of the MenACWY control vaccine. This TCR derives from an adult who received the MenACWY meningococcal vaccine as a control. The J gene is TRBJ1-2, the V gene TRBV7-9, with TRBD1 matching over 11 bases. CDR3 in amino acids: CASSLRGQGDNYGYTF. The CDR3 DNA follows: TGTGCCAGCAGCTTAAGGGGACAGGGGGATAACTATGGCTACACCTTC. Drawing the rest from reference TRBV7-9 and TRBJ1-2, the complete variable domain is DTGVSQNPRHKITKRGQNVTFRCDPISEHNRLYWYRQTLGQGPEFLTYFQNEAQLEKSRLLSDRFSAERPKGSFSTLEIQRTEQGDSAMYLCASSLRGQGDNYGYTFGSGTRLTVV.